This is a list of T cell receptor beta chains from one sample in a study of blood T cells in healthy people across ages. MiXCR, applied by TCRdb to the 5' RACE reads, yields one record per CDR3 protein. The sample has 2 million or so distinct CDR3 sequences, 49% seen once; the top ten hold over 2%. Specimen: blood. The receptors come from a woman in her thirties or forties in good health. Each CDR3 is given with its conserved first and last residue. Fields, in order: V gene, clone size, J gene, D gene, CDR3 DNA, CDR3 protein. The D gene is left open where the match is weak. Only some rows state a clone size, as once, few, many or a class for expanded clones.

v_gene: TRBV5-1; abundance: -; j_gene: TRBJ1-4; d_gene: TRBD1; CDR3nt: TGCGCCAGCAGCCAAGGACAGGGTAGTGAAAAACTGTTTTTT; CDR3aa: CASSQGQGSEKLFF
v_gene: TRBV27; abundance: -; j_gene: TRBJ2-5; d_gene: TRBD2; CDR3nt: TGTGCCAGCAGTTTAATAGGTAGCGGGGTTCAAGAGACCCAGTACTTC; CDR3aa: CASSLIGSGVQETQYF
v_gene: TRBV15; abundance: few; j_gene: TRBJ2-5; d_gene: TRBD1; CDR3nt: TGTGCCACCAGCAAGGACAGGGTGGGGGAGACCCAGTACTTC; CDR3aa: CATSKDRVGETQYF
v_gene: TRBV27; abundance: -; j_gene: TRBJ2-1; d_gene: -; CDR3nt: TGTGCCAGCACCACGAGACCGGGTCAAGAGACCCAGTTCTTC; CDR3aa: CASTTRPGQETQFF
v_gene: TRBV4-3; abundance: once; j_gene: TRBJ2-1; d_gene: TRBD2; CDR3nt: TGCGCCAGCAGCCAAGTGAATCTAGCGGGGTTTAGTAATGAGCAGTTCTTC; CDR3aa: CASSQVNLAGFSNEQFF
v_gene: TRBV20-1; abundance: -; j_gene: TRBJ2-7; d_gene: TRBD2; CDR3nt: TGCGTGGTCGCGGGGACTACCCTAACCTACGAGCAGTACTTC; CDR3aa: CVVAGTTLTYEQYF
v_gene: TRBV7-2; abundance: -; j_gene: TRBJ2-7; d_gene: TRBD2; CDR3nt: TGTGCCAGCAGCTTAGTAGCGGGGGCCAACTCCTACGAGCAGTACTTC; CDR3aa: CASSLVAGANSYEQYF
v_gene: TRBV7-2; abundance: -; j_gene: TRBJ1-2; d_gene: -; CDR3nt: TGTGCCAGCAGCTTAGGGAGGACGCCAGCTAACTATGGCTACACCTTC; CDR3aa: CASSLGRTPANYGYTF
v_gene: TRBV6-2/TRBV6-3; abundance: few; j_gene: TRBJ2-7; d_gene: -; CDR3nt: TGTGCCAGCAGTGACAGGAAAGGGTCCTACGAGCAGTACTTC; CDR3aa: CASSDRKGSYEQYF
v_gene: TRBV20-1; abundance: -; j_gene: TRBJ2-3; d_gene: -; CDR3nt: TGCAGTGCTTCCCGTTCAGGGTTCTCAGATACGCAGTATTTT; CDR3aa: CSASRSGFSDTQYF
v_gene: TRBV6-2/TRBV6-3; abundance: -; j_gene: TRBJ2-7; d_gene: -; CDR3nt: TGTGCCAGCAGGACCGAGACACAGCAGTACTTC; CDR3aa: CASRTETQQYF
v_gene: TRBV14; abundance: few; j_gene: TRBJ2-7; d_gene: TRBD1; CDR3nt: TGTGCCAGCAGCCAATGGGGGGGACAGGGTTACGAGCAGTACTTC; CDR3aa: CASSQWGGQGYEQYF
v_gene: TRBV5-1; abundance: once; j_gene: TRBJ2-5; d_gene: TRBD2; CDR3nt: TGCGCCAGCAGCTTCACACCGACTAGCGGGGGGTCAATACAAGAGACCCAGTACTTC; CDR3aa: CASSFTPTSGGSIQETQYF
v_gene: TRBV4-1; abundance: -; j_gene: TRBJ2-1; d_gene: -; CDR3nt: TGCGCCAGCGCACAGGGACATGAGCAGTTCTTC; CDR3aa: CASAQGHEQFF
v_gene: TRBV9; abundance: -; j_gene: TRBJ1-2; d_gene: TRBD1; CDR3nt: TGTGCCAGCAGCTCAAGGGGGGGACAGGGGGCCAACTATGGCTACACCTTC; CDR3aa: CASSSRGGQGANYGYTF
v_gene: TRBV7-9; abundance: few; j_gene: TRBJ2-3; d_gene: -; CDR3nt: TGTGCCAGCAGCGGGGGCCACGCCGAAGATACGCAGTATTTT; CDR3aa: CASSGGHAEDTQYF
v_gene: TRBV2; abundance: -; j_gene: TRBJ2-7; d_gene: -; CDR3nt: TGTGCCAGCAGTGAGTGGGGGGCCGGCGTGCCCGAGCAGTACTTC; CDR3aa: CASSEWGAGVPEQYF
v_gene: TRBV7-9; abundance: few; j_gene: TRBJ2-5; d_gene: -; CDR3nt: TGTGCCAGCAGCCCGGTCGATGGGCTGGTGGAGACCCAGTACTTC; CDR3aa: CASSPVDGLVETQYF
v_gene: TRBV9; abundance: -; j_gene: TRBJ1-2; d_gene: -; CDR3nt: TGCGCCAGCAGCGTAGTCTCGGGATATGGCTACACCTTC; CDR3aa: CASSVVSGYGYTF
v_gene: TRBV27; abundance: -; j_gene: TRBJ2-7; d_gene: -; CDR3nt: TGTGCCAGCAGTTGGTTGGGGCAGTACTTC; CDR3aa: CASSWLGQYF
v_gene: TRBV28; abundance: -; j_gene: TRBJ2-7; d_gene: TRBD1; CDR3nt: TGTGCCAGCAGTTTATCCGGGACAGGGGCCAACGAGCAGTACTTC; CDR3aa: CASSLSGTGANEQYF
v_gene: TRBV7-2; abundance: many; j_gene: TRBJ2-5; d_gene: -; CDR3nt: TGTGCCAGCAGTTTAGTGGGGGGACTAGAGACCCAGTACTTC; CDR3aa: CASSLVGGLETQYF
v_gene: TRBV4-3; abundance: -; j_gene: TRBJ1-5; d_gene: -; CDR3nt: TGCGCCAGCAGCAGACAGATTAATCAGCCCCAGCATTTT; CDR3aa: CASSRQINQPQHF
v_gene: TRBV15; abundance: -; j_gene: TRBJ1-2; d_gene: -; CDR3nt: TGTGCCACCAGCAAAGCGAGGGTTGGTGGCTACACCTTC; CDR3aa: CATSKARVGGYTF
v_gene: TRBV20-1; abundance: -; j_gene: TRBJ2-3; d_gene: TRBD2; CDR3nt: TGCAGTGCTAGTAGCAGCGGGGGGGGTTCCGATACGCAGTATTTT; CDR3aa: CSASSSGGGSDTQYF
v_gene: TRBV4-3; abundance: -; j_gene: TRBJ2-3; d_gene: -; CDR3nt: TGCGCCAGCAGCCAAGATGGGCAGGCCTCCGCAGATACGCAGTATTTT; CDR3aa: CASSQDGQASADTQYF
v_gene: TRBV28; abundance: many; j_gene: TRBJ2-7; d_gene: TRBD1; CDR3nt: TGTGCCAGCAGTTTACCGACGACAGGGGCCTACGAGCAGTACTTC; CDR3aa: CASSLPTTGAYEQYF
v_gene: TRBV25-1; abundance: -; j_gene: TRBJ2-7; d_gene: -; CDR3nt: TGTGCCAGCAGTGAATTGGCGGCGAGCACCTACGAGCAGTACTTC; CDR3aa: CASSELAASTYEQYF
v_gene: TRBV7-9; abundance: -; j_gene: TRBJ2-5; d_gene: -; CDR3nt: TGTGCCAGCAGCCTAAAACCCAGGGTGTTTGAGACCCAGTACTTC; CDR3aa: CASSLKPRVFETQYF
v_gene: TRBV12-3/TRBV12-4; abundance: many; j_gene: TRBJ2-1; d_gene: -; CDR3nt: TGTGCCAGCAGGACAGGGACGGGAGGCTACAATGAGCAGTTCTTC; CDR3aa: CASRTGTGGYNEQFF
v_gene: TRBV2; abundance: few; j_gene: TRBJ1-1; d_gene: -; CDR3nt: TGTGCCAGCAGGCCGGGGGAGATGAACACTGAAGCTTTCTTT; CDR3aa: CASRPGEMNTEAFF
v_gene: TRBV20-1; abundance: few; j_gene: TRBJ2-7; d_gene: TRBD2; CDR3nt: TGCAGTGCTAGAGATCTGGGGGGGTCAGGTAACGAGCAGTACTTC; CDR3aa: CSARDLGGSGNEQYF
v_gene: TRBV7-8; abundance: few; j_gene: TRBJ2-7; d_gene: -; CDR3nt: TGTGCCAGCAGTGGGACCGCGGGTATCCACGAGCAGTACTTC; CDR3aa: CASSGTAGIHEQYF
v_gene: TRBV5-1; abundance: -; j_gene: TRBJ1-2; d_gene: TRBD1; CDR3nt: TGCGCCAGCAGCCTGAGGGGGGAGTTGGACAGGGTGTATGGCTACACCTTC; CDR3aa: CASSLRGELDRVYGYTF
v_gene: TRBV24-1; abundance: -; j_gene: TRBJ1-2; d_gene: -; CDR3nt: TGTGCCACCAGGGACGCAGATTATGGCTACACCTTC; CDR3aa: CATRDADYGYTF
v_gene: TRBV10-3; abundance: -; j_gene: TRBJ2-1; d_gene: -; CDR3nt: TGTGCCATTGCTTGGACAGACAATGAGCAGTTCTTC; CDR3aa: CAIAWTDNEQFF
v_gene: TRBV6-2/TRBV6-3; abundance: -; j_gene: TRBJ2-7; d_gene: TRBD1; CDR3nt: TGTGCCACCACCAGACAGGGGTACTACGAGCAGTACTTC; CDR3aa: CATTRQGYYEQYF
v_gene: TRBV28; abundance: -; j_gene: TRBJ2-5; d_gene: -; CDR3nt: TGTGCCAGCAGTTTAATTAGTCTACCCAAGGAGACCCAGTACTTC; CDR3aa: CASSLISLPKETQYF
v_gene: TRBV7-2; abundance: few; j_gene: TRBJ1-1; d_gene: -; CDR3nt: TGTGCCAGCAGCCCCCAGGGAGTCGGCACTGAAGCTTTCTTT; CDR3aa: CASSPQGVGTEAFF
v_gene: TRBV9; abundance: -; j_gene: TRBJ2-3; d_gene: TRBD1; CDR3nt: TGTGCCAGCAGCGTACAGACAGGGTCATACGATACGCAGTATTTT; CDR3aa: CASSVQTGSYDTQYF
v_gene: TRBV14; abundance: -; j_gene: TRBJ2-5; d_gene: TRBD2; CDR3nt: TGTGCCAGCAGCCGAGACAGAATAAGCGGGGGGATTCAAGAGACCCAGTACTTC; CDR3aa: CASSRDRISGGIQETQYF
v_gene: TRBV5-1; abundance: -; j_gene: TRBJ1-5; d_gene: -; CDR3nt: TGCGCCAGCAGCTTGCTAGGGACCCAAAATCAGCCCCAGCATTTT; CDR3aa: CASSLLGTQNQPQHF
v_gene: TRBV6-2/TRBV6-3; abundance: -; j_gene: TRBJ2-1; d_gene: TRBD2; CDR3nt: TGTGCCAGCAGTACCCTAGCGGGGGGTGGGGATGAGCAGTTCTTC; CDR3aa: CASSTLAGGGDEQFF
v_gene: TRBV25-1; abundance: -; j_gene: TRBJ1-2; d_gene: -; CDR3nt: TGTGCCAGCAGTCGAGGGAACATTGGCTACACCTTC; CDR3aa: CASSRGNIGYTF
v_gene: TRBV4-3; abundance: once; j_gene: TRBJ1-2; d_gene: TRBD1; CDR3nt: TGCGCCAGCAGCCAAAGTCGAACACGGCAGGGGGCTGAGGGCTACACCTTC; CDR3aa: CASSQSRTRQGAEGYTF
v_gene: TRBV19; abundance: -; j_gene: TRBJ2-4; d_gene: TRBD2; CDR3nt: TGTGCCAGTAGTTACCGGGAGGCAAACATTCAGTACTTC; CDR3aa: CASSYREANIQYF
v_gene: TRBV4-3; abundance: few; j_gene: TRBJ2-1; d_gene: TRBD2; CDR3nt: TGCGCCAGCAGCCAAGATTATGGGACTAGCGGAAACAATGAGCAGTTCTTC; CDR3aa: CASSQDYGTSGNNEQFF
v_gene: TRBV29-1; abundance: once; j_gene: TRBJ2-4; d_gene: TRBD1; CDR3nt: TGCAGCGCCGCACCACAGGGGGCAACCTACGGGCAGTACTTC; CDR3aa: CSAAPQGATYGQYF
v_gene: TRBV7-8; abundance: -; j_gene: TRBJ1-6; d_gene: -; CDR3nt: TGTGCCAGCAGCTTAGGTTCTGAGATCCAGGGGACACCCCTCCACTTT; CDR3aa: CASSLGSEIQGTPLHF
v_gene: TRBV6-6; abundance: -; j_gene: TRBJ2-7; d_gene: TRBD1; CDR3nt: TGTGCCAGCAGTCCTATGGGACAGGGGATCCACGAGCAGTACTTC; CDR3aa: CASSPMGQGIHEQYF
v_gene: TRBV6-6; abundance: few; j_gene: TRBJ2-4; d_gene: TRBD1; CDR3nt: TGTGCCAGCAGTTTCAGAGGACAGGGCGCCAAAAACATTCAGTACTTC; CDR3aa: CASSFRGQGAKNIQYF
v_gene: TRBV9; abundance: -; j_gene: TRBJ2-5; d_gene: TRBD2; CDR3nt: TGTGCCAGCAGCGTAGGGGGGGGAATCCACAATGAGCAGTACTTC; CDR3aa: CASSVGGGIHNEQYF